This T cell receptor (beta chain) emerged from a study of cytomegalovirus exposure and HLA in healthy donors. Use of 60 Vbeta and 13 Jbeta primers characterized the PCR. Sequencing used immunoSEQ multiplex PCR; TCRdb keeps in-frame clones, though not all of them. This sample has 100,000 to 150,000 clones, with 78% found just once. This clone has just a few counts. A junction end diverges from the germline sequence, so it may reflect a read error. CDR1 SEHNR and CDR2 FQNEAQ come from the germline V gene (reference sequence). The CDR3 spans 16 residues. This TCR was recovered from a man aged 35 to 55 in good health and CMV-seronegative. The genes are TRBV7-9 and TRBJ1-4; 11 bases agree with TRBD1. The sequencing input was PBMCs. The CDR3 region is CSSSRSPGQGDEKLFF. The DNA for the CDR3 is TGTTCCAGCAGCCGATCACCGGGACAGGGGGATGAAAAACTGTTTTTT.